The clone carrying this T cell receptor (beta chain) was seen only a few times. TCRdb reprocessed the RT-PCR reads via MiXCR and lists one record per CDR3 protein. The table lists about 170,000 distinct CDR3 sequences, 12% of them singletons. This record comes from a study of response to subunit inactivated influenza vaccine. This sample also appeared in a second study, on T cells expressing NK-cell markers. That source adds: cDNA encoding TCR beta was synthesized via 5'RACE template switching incorporating UMIs.

This material consisted of CD8+ T cells sorted from PBMCs, taken 12 days after vaccination. The TCR sequence derives from a man over 45 who received an inactivated influenza vaccine.

The CDR3 protein is CSAQTPFSRADNEQFF. The CDR3 DNA sequence: TGCAGTGCCCAAACACCCTTTTCGCGGGCTGACAATGAGCAGTTCTTC. The chain employs TRBV20-1 and TRBJ2-1; a weak D match, TRBD2 (5 bases). Germline V gene sequence: CDR1 DFQATT, CDR2 SNEGSKA (reference sequence). The CDR3 is 16 amino acids. V was trimmed by 6 bases and J by 5 bases, leaving 23 bases between them.